Reported below is one T cell receptor (beta chain). Its antigen remains unidentified. Other nucleotide sequences from this sample produce the same CDR3. The sample belongs to a study of shared clonotypes between healthy human individuals. Study results and caveats: Of the naive CD4 clonotypes, around 4.8% were shared across a few donors. Only a few donors were included, so the genetic and exposure-history diversity represented was limited.

Per the original methods: Because ImmunoSEQ provided only junction sequences with no quality scores, the filtering differed. TCRdb keeps only in-frame clones here, not all; method: immunoSEQ multiplex PCR. V, J and clone size reflect that table, while D and trimming were determined from the DNA. This sample has around 1.6 million clones, with 95% to 99% found just once. Every one of the donors was a Caucasian adult that lived in Nashville, Tennessee. The germline V and J ends were trimmed by 2 bases and 1 base, with 10 bases remaining between them. This CDR3 spans 15 amino acids. Germline V gene sequence: CDR1 SGDLS, CDR2 YYNGEE.

This TCR was recovered from a young man in good health. Specimen: naive CD4+ T cells sorted from blood. This sample's subset: CD45RA+ positively selected. The gene calls are TRBV9 and TRBJ2-1, with a possible D match to TRBD2 (6 bases). DNA of the CDR3: TGTGCCAGCAGCGTGGGTAGCGGTTCCTACAATGAGCAGTTCTTC. It translates to CASSVGSGSYNEQFF.